These T cell receptor beta chains were read from a single sample in a study of cytomegalovirus exposure and HLA in healthy donors. Sequenced by immunoSEQ multiplex PCR; TCRdb stores in-frame clones only, minus some. The sample contains roughly 100,000 clones, about 71% of which appear only once. Sequencing was carried out using PBMCs. The receptors originated from a boy aged 10-17 years in good health and CMV-seronegative. The CDR3 runs from the conserved cysteine through the conserved F or W. The D gene is left open where the match is weak. Clone sizes are given selectively: once, few, many, or a class where the clone is expanded.

clone_size: .
d_call: .
j_call: TRBJ1-1
v_call: TRBV29-1
cdr3_aa: CSVEAGIAFF
cdr3_nt: TGCAGCGTTGAAGCGGGGATAGCTTTCTTT

clone_size: .
d_call: .
j_call: TRBJ2-7
v_call: TRBV6-1
cdr3_aa: CASKPGDPYYEQYF
cdr3_nt: TGTGCCAGCAAACCAGGGGACCCCTACTACGAGCAGTACTTC

clone_size: once
d_call: TRBD2
j_call: TRBJ2-7
v_call: TRBV7-8
cdr3_aa: CASSRTSGMFEQYF
cdr3_nt: TGTGCCAGCAGCAGGACTAGCGGGATGTTCGAGCAGTACTTC

clone_size: .
d_call: .
j_call: TRBJ2-5
v_call: TRBV6-5
cdr3_aa: CASSSSGQNQETQYF
cdr3_nt: TGTGCCAGCAGTTCCTCGGGGCAGAACCAAGAGACCCAGTACTTC

clone_size: once
d_call: TRBD1
j_call: TRBJ2-7
v_call: TRBV5-6
cdr3_aa: CASSLDGQGAYEQYF
cdr3_nt: TGTGCCAGCAGCTTGGATGGCCAGGGGGCTTACGAGCAGTACTTC

clone_size: .
d_call: .
j_call: TRBJ1-3
v_call: TRBV5-1
cdr3_aa: CASSPIGDSGNTIYF
cdr3_nt: TGCGCCAGCAGCCCTATCGGTGACTCTGGAAACACCATATATTTT

clone_size: once
d_call: TRBD2
j_call: TRBJ2-1
v_call: TRBV29-1
cdr3_aa: CSVQRLAHSYNEQFF
cdr3_nt: TGCAGCGTTCAAAGACTAGCGCACTCCTACAATGAGCAGTTCTTC

clone_size: few
d_call: TRBD2
j_call: TRBJ2-3
v_call: TRBV9
cdr3_aa: CASSVVSGGGDTQYF
cdr3_nt: TGTGCCAGCAGCGTAGTCAGCGGGGGAGGAGATACGCAGTATTTT

clone_size: .
d_call: .
j_call: TRBJ2-3
v_call: TRBV28
cdr3_aa: CASSSLGGILLYF
cdr3_nt: TGTGCCAGCAGTTCCCTGGGGGGTATTCTCTTGTATTTT

clone_size: .
d_call: TRBD1
j_call: TRBJ2-6
v_call: TRBV25-1
cdr3_aa: CASSGTGGANVLTF
cdr3_nt: TGTGCCAGCAGTGGGACAGGGGGGGCCAACGTCCTGACTTTC

clone_size: .
d_call: .
j_call: TRBJ1-2
v_call: TRBV10-2
cdr3_aa: CASRPWGGAANYGYTF
cdr3_nt: TGCGCCAGCAGACCCTGGGGGGGGGCAGCTAACTATGGCTACACCTTC

clone_size: .
d_call: TRBD1
j_call: TRBJ2-7
v_call: TRBV9
cdr3_aa: CASSDSGTGGDEQYF
cdr3_nt: TGTGCCAGCAGCGACTCCGGGACAGGGGGCGACGAGCAGTACTTC

clone_size: .
d_call: .
j_call: TRBJ2-7
v_call: TRBV30
cdr3_aa: CAWSPPPTASYEQYF
cdr3_nt: TGTGCCTGGAGTCCCCCCCCGACAGCCTCCTACGAGCAGTACTTC

clone_size: once
d_call: .
j_call: TRBJ1-4
v_call: TRBV28
cdr3_aa: CASSPPGHSFFF
cdr3_nt: TGTGCCAGCAGTCCTCCGGGACACTCTTTCTTTTTT

clone_size: few
d_call: TRBD1
j_call: TRBJ1-5
v_call: TRBV10-2
cdr3_aa: CASSDTGTGLNQPQHF
cdr3_nt: TGCGCCAGCAGTGACACCGGGACAGGGCTGAATCAGCCCCAGCATTTT

clone_size: .
d_call: .
j_call: TRBJ2-7
v_call: TRBV5-6
cdr3_aa: CASSLVRSPYEQYF
cdr3_nt: TGTGCCAGCAGCTTGGTTCGGAGCCCCTACGAGCAGTACTTC

clone_size: .
d_call: TRBD2
j_call: TRBJ2-7
v_call: TRBV30
cdr3_aa: CAWSAGLYYEQYF
cdr3_nt: TGTGCCTGGAGCGCGGGACTATACTACGAGCAGTACTTC

clone_size: once
d_call: TRBD1
j_call: TRBJ1-2
v_call: TRBV5-6
cdr3_aa: CASSFISGGSYGYTF
cdr3_nt: TGTGCCAGCAGCTTTATCTCAGGGGGTAGCTATGGCTACACCTTC

clone_size: .
d_call: TRBD2
j_call: TRBJ2-2
v_call: TRBV7-9
cdr3_aa: CASSGRLAGVGTGELFF
cdr3_nt: TGTGCCAGCAGCGGTCGATTAGCGGGAGTGGGGACCGGGGAGCTGTTTTTT

clone_size: .
d_call: TRBD1
j_call: TRBJ2-7
v_call: TRBV5-6
cdr3_aa: CASIVRGLLYEQYF
cdr3_nt: TGTGCCAGCATAGTAAGGGGGCTCCTCTACGAGCAGTACTTC

clone_size: .
d_call: .
j_call: TRBJ2-2
v_call: TRBV10-3
cdr3_aa: CAISGGAGELFF
cdr3_nt: TGTGCCATCAGTGGGGGGGCCGGGGAGCTGTTTTTT

clone_size: .
d_call: .
j_call: TRBJ2-1
v_call: TRBV20-1
cdr3_aa: CSGTPDNEQFF
cdr3_nt: TGCAGTGGAACTCCTGACAATGAGCAGTTCTTC

clone_size: .
d_call: .
j_call: TRBJ2-7
v_call: TRBV4-3
cdr3_aa: CASSQDLRDTNYEQYF
cdr3_nt: TGCGCCAGCAGCCAAGACCTACGGGACACAAACTACGAGCAGTACTTC

clone_size: once
d_call: .
j_call: TRBJ1-5
v_call: TRBV2
cdr3_aa: CASTSGDQPQHF
cdr3_nt: TGTGCCAGCACCTCCGGGGATCAGCCCCAGCATTTT

clone_size: .
d_call: TRBD1
j_call: TRBJ1-2
v_call: TRBV4-3
cdr3_aa: CASRQISGTGGSGYTF
cdr3_nt: TGCGCCAGCAGGCAGATTTCCGGGACAGGGGGATCTGGCTACACCTTC

clone_size: few
d_call: .
j_call: TRBJ1-4
v_call: TRBV25-1
cdr3_aa: CASSELWGRSEKLFF
cdr3_nt: TGTGCCAGCAGTGAATTGTGGGGGCGCAGTGAAAAACTGTTTTTT

clone_size: .
d_call: TRBD2
j_call: TRBJ2-2
v_call: TRBV4-1
cdr3_aa: CASSPRVAGGGGELFF
cdr3_nt: TGCGCCAGCAGCCCCCGGGTAGCGGGAGGAGGCGGGGAGCTGTTTTTT